The 28 T cell receptor beta chains listed next were all sequenced from one sample in a study of Tregs in tolerant kidney transplant recipients. Clones were read by immunoSEQ multiplex PCR, and TCRdb kept only the in-frame ones, dropping some. The sample features approximately 49,000 clones, with about 0.85% in its top ten. The sequenced sample was CD4+ T cells from blood, obtained before the transplant. These TCRs come from a human donor who received a combined kidney and bone marrow transplant.

As to this clone: From the germline J gene comes the end of the CDR3, since the read stops 3 residues before it. The chain has TRBV20-1 and TRBJ1-2, with 8 bases that match TRBD1. This CDR3 is 13 amino acids long. V lost 5 bases to trimming and J lost 4 bases; unmatched junction nucleotides: 6. From germline, CDR1 is DFQATT and CDR2 SNEGSKA (reference sequence). The CDR3 loop is CSASPGQVYGYTF. Partial CDR3 DNA: TGCAGTGCTTCCCCGGGACAGGTCTATGGC.

Incomplete CDR3 DNA: TGTGCCAGCAGTGATCTGGACAGGGCCTCCTACGAG. Its translation is CASSDLDRASYE. The whole CDR3 reads CASSDLDRASYEQYF. This chain links TRBV5-6 with TRBJ2-7, with 8 bases fitting TRBD1. Read coverage stops 3 residues before the CDR3 terminus; the germline J gene supplies the remainder. CDR1 SGHDT and CDR2 YYEEEE come from the germline V gene. The junction had 7 bases not matched to a gene; V was cut back by 5 bases and J by 0 bases. This CDR3 contains 15 residues.

Remarks on this clone: Coverage ceases 3 residues before the CDR3 finishes, and the germline J gene fills in the end. The rearrangement links TRBV7-2 to TRBJ2-5; 7 bases are a match to TRBD2. Losses at the gene ends were 0 bases for V and 4 bases for J; bases not matched to a gene: 8. The length of the CDR3 is 16 residues. From germline, CDR1 is SGHTA and CDR2 FQGNSA. CDR3 sequence: CASSLAGGRGRETQYF. The part of the CDR3 DNA that was read is TGTGCCAGCAGCTTAGCGGGCGGGAGAGGTCGAGAGACC.

To note about this clone: The read terminates 3 residues ahead of where the CDR3 ends, so the germline J gene completes it. V is TRBV18 and J is TRBJ1-1; tentatively, D is TRBD1 (5 bases). From germline, CDR1 is KGHSH and CDR2 LQKENI. V was clipped by 2 bases and J by 3 bases, with 13 bases between them. This CDR3 spans 15 amino acids. The CDR3 bases that were read are TGTGCCAGCTCACCAGCCGGGACTGGGGACACTGAA. It codes for CASSPAGTGDTE. The whole CDR3 protein is CASSPAGTGDTEAFF.

About this clone: The DNA ends 3 residues before the CDR3 does, and the rest of the CDR3 is filled in from the germline J gene. The chain carries TRBV7-2 and TRBJ2-4, with 8 positions matching TRBD2. Per the germline V gene, CDR1 is SGHTA and CDR2 is FQGNSA. The length of the CDR3 is 15 residues. After removal of 2 bases from V and 7 bases from J, the junction contained 7 bases not matched to a gene. The CDR3 sequence is CASSLSVSSGNIQYF. The CDR3 bases that were read are TGTGCCAGCAGCTTATCGGTGTCTAGCGGGAACATT.

Points on this clone: The DNA ends 3 residues before the CDR3 does, and the rest of the CDR3 is filled in from the germline J gene. V usage is TRBV7-2 and J usage is TRBJ1-1; D unresolved. The CDR3 consists of 15 residues. The germline V gene encodes CDR1 SGHTA and CDR2 FQGNSA. V was clipped by 4 bases and J by 1 base, with 13 bases between them. The CDR3 loop is CASSSRGQRNTEAFF. The part of the CDR3 DNA that was read is TGTGCCAGCAGCTCCCGAGGTCAGAGGAACACTGAA. Combining the CDR3 with reference TRBV7-2 and TRBJ1-1 gives the whole variable domain GAGVSQSPSNKVTEKGKDVELRCDPISGHTALYWYRQSLGQGLEFLIYFQGNSAPDKSGLPSDRFSAERTGGSVSTLTIQRTQQEDSAVYLCASSSRGQRNTEAFFGQGTRLTVV.

This chain's CDR3 is CSGRQGLNTEAFF. Partial CDR3 DNA: TGCAGCGGAAGACAGGGATTGAACACTGAA. V usage is TRBV29-1 and J usage is TRBJ1-1; 7 nucleotides align to TRBD1. The sequence runs out 3 residues before the end of the CDR3; the remainder is reconstructed from the germline J gene. The germline V gene encodes CDR1 SQVTM and CDR2 ANQGSEA. With 7 bases clipped from V and 0 bases from J, the junction kept 5 bases outside the gene matches. This CDR3 contains 13 residues.

A note on this clone: The observed sequence ends 3 residues before the CDR3 terminus, with the missing tail filled in from the germline J gene. The J gene is TRBJ2-1, the V gene TRBV20-1; 11 bases line up with TRBD2. Trimming removed 3 bases from V and 6 bases from J; junction bases left unmatched: 10. CDR1 is DFQATT, CDR2 SNEGSKA, per germline (reference sequence). The CDR3 consists of 16 residues. CDR3 protein: CSASQGHSGRANEQFF. CDR3 bases read: TGCAGTGCTAGTCAGGGACATAGCGGGAGGGCCAATGAG.

For this clone: The read comes to an end 3 residues before the CDR3 does, leaving the germline J gene to fill in the end. V and J are TRBV6-2 or TRBV6-3 and TRBJ2-1, with D perhaps TRBD2 (6 bases). CDR3 size: 16 residues. CDR1 is MNHEY, CDR2 SVGEGT, per germline. V was pared by 4 bases and J by 2 bases, with 15 bases between. The sequenced part of the CDR3 DNA is TGTGCCAGCAGTTCTGAGCTAGCGAGCACCTACAATGAG. Protein: CASSSELASTYNE. The whole CDR3 sequence reads CASSSELASTYNEQFF.

A note on this clone: The read comes to an end 3 residues before the CDR3 does, leaving the germline J gene to fill in the end. The chain carries TRBV7-6 and TRBJ2-5; 7 bases fit TRBD1. V shed 5 bases, J shed 6 bases, and the junction held 12 bases outside the gene matches. There are 15 residues in the CDR3. CDR1 is SGHVS and CDR2 is FNYEAQ in the germline V gene. CDR3: CASSAGGKGVQTQYF. The covered CDR3 bases are TGTGCCAGCAGCGCAGGGGGAAAAGGGGTACAGACC. The variable domain in full, completed from reference TRBV7-6 and TRBJ2-5, reads GAGVSQSPRYKVTKRGQDVALRCDPISGHVSLYWYRQALGQGPEFLTYFNYEAQQDKSGLPNDRFSAERPEGSISTLTIQRTEQRDSAMYRCASSAGGKGVQTQYFGPGTRLLVL.

For this clone: A junction boundary mismatches the germline segment, possibly from a read error. The read ends 3 residues before the CDR3 terminus; that terminus is restored from the germline J gene. V usage is TRBV7-2 and J usage is TRBJ1-1; 8 bases are a match to TRBD1. CDR1 and CDR2 (germline): SGHTA, FQGNSA. The CDR3 runs to 15 residues. Here the CDR3 reads CANSFTGGGNSEAFF. CDR3 DNA, as far as it was read: TGTGCCAACAGCTTTACAGGGGGGGGAAATTCCGAA.

Concerning this clone: The read is 3 residues too short to cover the CDR3 end, so that end is filled in from the germline J gene. The chain combines TRBV12-3 or TRBV12-4 with TRBJ1-1; 8 positions match TRBD1. The length of the CDR3 is 12 residues. Incomplete CDR3 DNA: TGTGCCAGCAGTTTAGCGGACAGGGCA. Amino acids: CASSLADRA. The full CDR3 reads CASSLADRAAFF.

The sequenced part of the CDR3 DNA is TGCGCCAGCAGCTTGGCCGGAGGACAGAGAGGAAACACC. Protein sequence: CASSLAGGQRGNT. The entire CDR3 sequence reads CASSLAGGQRGNTIYF. The V call is TRBV5-1, the J call TRBJ1-3, with a tentative D call TRBD1 (6 bases). The read ends 3 residues shy of where the CDR3 ends; the end is completed using the germline J gene. The germline V and J ends were trimmed by 0 bases and 4 bases, with 14 bases remaining between them. The CDR3 length is 16 residues. Looked up from germline, CDR1 is SGHRS and CDR2 is YFSETQ.

Remarks on this clone: The read terminates 3 residues ahead of where the CDR3 ends, so the germline J gene completes it. The V and J genes are TRBV6-2 or TRBV6-3 and TRBJ1-6, with 9 bases lining up with TRBD1. Unmatched junction bases numbered 1, after V lost 2 bases and J lost 8 bases. The CDR3 is made up of 14 amino acids. Germline CDR1 and CDR2: MNHEY and SVGEGT. The CDR3 spells CASSYRTGDSPLHF. Incomplete CDR3 DNA: TGTGCCAGCAGTTACAGGACAGGGGATTCACCC.

Concerning this clone: The missing CDR3 end, 3 residues past where the read stops, is filled in from the germline J gene. The gene calls are TRBV10-3 and TRBJ2-5; D ambiguous. The CDR3 runs 11 residues. The germline V and J ends were trimmed by 4 bases and 3 bases, with 3 bases remaining between them. Germline loops: CDR1 ENHRY, CDR2 SYGVKD. The CDR3: CAISAEETQYF. The CDR3 DNA, read in part, is TGTGCCATCAGTGCTGAAGAGACC.

As for this clone: Coverage ceases 3 residues before the CDR3 finishes, and the germline J gene fills in the end. The rearrangement joins TRBV7-9 to TRBJ2-7, with D perhaps matching TRBD2 (6 bases). CDR3 length: 14 residues. V dropped 5 bases and J dropped 3 bases, with 14 bases sitting between them. Germline assignment: CDR1 SEHNR and CDR2 FQNEAQ (reference sequence). The CDR3 bases that were read are TGTGCCAGCAGCCTCCGGGGGACGGGCTACGAG. The encoded protein is CASSLRGTGYE. The CDR3 in full is CASSLRGTGYEQYF. The full variable domain, its missing parts supplied by reference TRBV7-9 and TRBJ2-7, is DTGVSQNPRHKITKRGQNVTFRCDPISEHNRLYWYRQTLGQGPEFLTYFQNEAQLEKSRLLSDRFSAERPKGSFSTLEIQRTEQGDSAMYLCASSLRGTGYEQYFGPGTRLTVT.

To note about this clone: Sequencing ends 3 residues short of the CDR3 end; the germline J gene provides the rest. The V call is TRBV5-1, the J call TRBJ2-3; 7 nucleotides match TRBD2. Germline V gene sequence: CDR1 SGHRS, CDR2 YFSETQ. This CDR3 is built from 14 residues. Trimming at V came to 0 bases and at J to 3 bases, leaving 1 base not matched to a gene. The CDR3 reads CASSLVSGTDTQYF. The CDR3 DNA, read in part, is TGCGCCAGCAGCTTGGTTAGCGGGACAGATACG.

Comment on this clone: The sequence runs out 3 residues before the end of the CDR3; the remainder is reconstructed from the germline J gene. The chain carries TRBV7-8 and TRBJ1-3; TRBD1 aligns across 8 bases. V lost 5 bases and J lost 0; bases outside the gene matches: 9. The CDR3 runs to 17 residues. Per the germline V gene, CDR1 is SGHVS and CDR2 is FQNEAQ. CDR3 sequence reads: CASSPSPGGSSGNTIYF. CDR3 DNA (partial): TGTGCCAGCAGCCCAAGCCCAGGGGGCTCCTCTGGAAACACC.

As regards this clone: The junction and the germline gene differ at one end; a read error may be behind it. Read coverage stops 3 residues before the CDR3 terminus; the germline J gene supplies the remainder. The V call is TRBV7-7, the J call TRBJ2-5; D perhaps matches TRBD2 (6 bases). The germline V gene has CDR1 SSHAT and CDR2 FNYEAQ (reference sequence). This CDR3 is built from 16 residues. Here the CDR3 reads CASSLGGSSLGETQYF. The sequenced CDR3 bases are TGTGCTAGCAGCTTAGGAGGGTCTAGCCTAGGAGAGACC.

A word on this clone: Sequencing ends 3 residues short of the CDR3 end; the germline J gene provides the rest. The genes are TRBV30 and TRBJ1-6; weak D call: TRBD1 (5 bases). The CDR3 is 14 amino acids. Trimming took off 1 base at V and 5 bases at J, with 9 bases between the two ends. Per the germline V gene, CDR1 is GTSNPN and CDR2 is SVGIG (reference sequence). Partial CDR3 DNA: TGTGCCTGGAGTGCGGGACTAAATAATTCACCC. It yields the protein CAWSAGLNNSP. The entire CDR3 reads CAWSAGLNNSPLHF.

About this clone itself: Coverage ceases 3 residues before the CDR3 finishes, and the germline J gene fills in the end. This chain joins TRBV11-1 and TRBJ2-1, with TRBD2 matching 10 bases. The CDR3 length is 15 residues. The junction had 5 bases not matched to a gene; V was cut back by 2 bases and J by 7 bases. The germline V gene encodes CDR1 SGHAT and CDR2 FQDESV (reference sequence). The covered CDR3 bases are TGTGCCAGCAGCTTATTACTAGCGGGATTTAATGAG. It codes for CASSLLLAGFNE. The entire CDR3 sequence reads CASSLLLAGFNEQFF. Full variable domain (remainder filled in from reference TRBV11-1 and TRBJ2-1): EAEVAQSPRYKITEKSQAVAFWCDPISGHATLYWYRQILGQGPELLVQFQDESVVDDSQLPKDRFSAERLKGVDSTLKIQPAELGDSAMYLCASSLLLAGFNEQFFGPGTRLTVL.

Worth noting for this clone: The read finishes 3 residues shy of the CDR3 end, and the germline J gene is used to complete it. The genes are TRBV7-6 and TRBJ2-3; TRBD2 aligns across 8 bases. The junction had 1 base not matched to a gene; V was cut back by 3 bases and J by 2 bases. The CDR3 spans 14 residues. Germline-derived CDR1 and CDR2 are SGHVS and FNYEAQ. The sequenced CDR3 bases are TGTGCCAGCAGCTTGACTAGCGACACAGATACG. Amino acids: CASSLTSDTDT. The full-length CDR3 reads as CASSLTSDTDTQYF.

On this clone itself: From the germline J gene comes the end of the CDR3, since the read stops 3 residues before it. The V call is TRBV20-1, the J call TRBJ2-1; TRBD2 agrees at 11 bases. CDR1 and CDR2 (germline): DFQATT, SNEGSKA (reference sequence). CDR3 size: 14 residues. V was pared by 3 bases and J by 9 bases, with 7 bases of the junction left unmatched. The CDR3 DNA, read in part, is TGCAGTGCTAGGCCCCAACTAGCGGGAGTTGAG. It codes for CSARPQLAGVE. The whole CDR3 protein reads CSARPQLAGVEQFF.

Concerning this clone: From the germline J gene comes the end of the CDR3, since the read stops 3 residues before it. The V call is TRBV19, the J call TRBJ2-1, with 8 bases lining up with TRBD2. V was pared by 4 bases and J by 6 bases, with 8 bases of the junction left unmatched. CDR3 length: 15 residues. Germline CDR1 is LNHDA and CDR2 is SQIVND (reference sequence). Here the CDR3 reads CASSKLAESANEQFF. Incomplete CDR3 DNA: TGTGCCAGTAGTAAACTAGCGGAGTCCGCCAATGAG. The full variable domain, its missing parts supplied by reference TRBV19 and TRBJ2-1, is DGGITQSPKYLFRKEGQNVTLSCEQNLNHDAMYWYRQDPGQGLRLIYYSQIVNDFQKGDIAEGYSVSREKKESFPLTVTSAQKNPTAFYLCASSKLAESANEQFFGPGTRLTVL.

The CDR3 loop reads CASSLNGRQGEQYF. The CDR3 DNA, read in part, is TGCGCCAGCAGCTTGAACGGGAGACAGGGCGAG. The chain uses TRBV5-1 and TRBJ2-7, with D possibly matching TRBD1 (7 bases). The read finishes 3 residues shy of the CDR3 end, and the germline J gene is used to complete it. This CDR3 has 14 amino acids. CDR1 is SGHRS and CDR2 is YFSETQ in the germline V gene. Trimming shortened V by 1 base and J by 6 bases, and 14 bases separated the two germline ends.

A remark on this clone: The read falls 3 residues short of the CDR3 end, and the missing part is taken from the germline J gene. The chain uses TRBV5-1 and TRBJ1-1, with 7 bases aligning to TRBD1. V lost 2 bases and J lost 1; bases outside the gene matches: 5. Germline values: CDR1 SGHRS, CDR2 YFSETQ. The CDR3 totals 15 residues. CDR3 DNA (partial): TGCGCCAGCAGCTTCCTTGGGACAGAGAACACTGAA. Translation: CASSFLGTENTE. The complete CDR3 reads CASSFLGTENTEAFF. The full variable domain, rest sourced from reference TRBV5-1 and TRBJ1-1, is KAGVTQTPRYLIKTRGQQVTLSCSPISGHRSVSWYQQTPGQGLQFLFEYFSETQRNKGNFPGRFSGRQFSNSRSEMNVSTLELGDSALYLCASSFLGTENTEAFFGQGTRLTVV.

Details on this clone: The CDR3 extends 3 residues past the end of the read, so its final part is completed from the germline J gene. The rearrangement uses TRBV7-2 and TRBJ1-2; TRBD1 matches at 8 bases. CDR1 is SGHTA and CDR2 is FQGNSA in the germline V gene. The V and J ends lost 5 bases and 6 bases, in that order; junction bases with no gene match: 8. The CDR3 sequence is 14 residues long. CDR3 region: CASSRDRSINGYTF. CDR3 DNA (partial): TGTGCCAGCAGCAGGGACAGGTCGATTAATGGC.

With respect to this clone: The CDR3 end lies 3 residues beyond the end of the read and is filled in from the germline J gene. The chain recombines TRBV7-2 with TRBJ2-2; 7 bases fit TRBD1. The V gene end was trimmed by 3 bases and the J gene end by 2 bases; junction bases not matched to a gene: 3. CDR1 SGHTA and CDR2 FQGNSA come from the germline V gene. CDR3 length: 15 residues. The CDR3 region is CASSLTGTNTGELFF. CDR3 bases read: TGTGCCAGCAGCTTGACAGGGACCAACACCGGGGAG.